This is a list of T cell receptor beta chains from one sample in a study of OX40 agonist ivuxolimab in advanced cancers. Assay used: immunoSEQ multiplex PCR; TCRdb lists only in-frame clones, some missing. The sample yields about 31,000 clones, more than 75% seen once. The specimen was CD4+ or CD8+ T cells sorted from blood, collected in a trial of the OX40 agonist ivuxolimab. Source of these receptors: an adult with an advanced solid tumor such as melanoma, head and neck, liver or kidney cancer. Both conserved end residues are part of each CDR3. Fields, in order: D gene, V gene, clone size, J gene, CDR3 protein, CDR3 DNA. A D gene is named only where the DNA matches it firmly. Some rows have no size entry. The others give once, few or many, or a class for an expanded clone.

TRBD1	TRBV13	-	TRBJ1-6	CASSRTGPRSPLHF	TGTGCCAGCAGCCGGACAGGGCCGCGTTCACCCCTCCACTTT
-	TRBV10-1	once	TRBJ2-5	CASSAPHQETQYF	TGCGCCAGCAGTGCTCCCCATCAAGAGACCCAGTACTTC
TRBD1	TRBV19	-	TRBJ2-7	CASSMGDRGLYEQYF	TGTGCCAGTAGTATGGGAGACAGGGGGCTCTACGAGCAGTACTTC
-	TRBV7-7	-	TRBJ1-2	CASSFREVSGGYTF	TGTGCTAGCAGCTTCAGGGAAGTGAGTGGAGGCTACACCTTC
TRBD2	TRBV28	-	TRBJ2-7	CASSLGASSGTYEQYF	TGTGCCAGCAGTTTAGGAGCGTCTAGCGGAACCTACGAGCAGTACTTC
TRBD1	TRBV6-6	-	TRBJ1-5	CASTYTGGRQPQHF	TGTGCCAGCACGTATACAGGGGGAAGGCAGCCCCAGCATTTT
TRBD1	TRBV5-1	-	TRBJ2-2	CASSSTTGGGGGELFF	TGCGCCAGCAGCTCGACGACAGGGGGCGGCGGCGGGGAGCTGTTTTTT
-	TRBV5-8	few	TRBJ2-1	CASSFHRRRYNEQFF	TGTGCCAGCAGCTTCCACAGGAGGAGGTACAATGAGCAGTTCTTC
-	TRBV6-6	-	TRBJ2-7	CASSYLAQANEQYF	TGTGCCAGCAGTTACCTCGCACAAGCCAACGAGCAGTACTTC
-	TRBV28	-	TRBJ1-3	CASSLVGGGAGNTIYF	TGTGCCAGCAGTTTAGTCGGAGGAGGGGCTGGAAACACCATATATTTT
-	TRBV19	few	TRBJ2-5	CASSMIRDQETQYF	TGTGCCAGTAGTATGATCAGGGATCAAGAGACCCAGTACTTC
-	TRBV28	-	TRBJ2-3	CASTKEAIRSDTQYF	TGTGCCAGCACCAAGGAGGCCATTAGGTCAGATACGCAGTATTTT
-	TRBV27	-	TRBJ2-1	CASSRLDAGQYNEQFF	TGTGCCAGCAGCCGCCTGGACGCAGGGCAGTACAATGAGCAGTTCTTC
-	TRBV5-1	-	TRBJ2-5	CASSLGTGSRETQYF	TGCGCCAGCAGCTTGGGTACAGGGTCCCGAGAGACCCAGTACTTC
-	TRBV5-4	-	TRBJ2-3	CASSLGTITDTQYF	TGTGCCAGCAGCTTGGGTACGATCACAGATACGCAGTATTTT
TRBD2	TRBV6-5	-	TRBJ2-5	CASSYFAGGETQYF	TGTGCCAGCAGTTACTTCGCGGGAGGAGAGACCCAGTACTTC
-	TRBV5-4	-	TRBJ2-1	CASSSPWGEYNEQFF	TGTGCCAGCAGCTCCCCTTGGGGCGAGTACAATGAGCAGTTCTTC
-	TRBV5-4	few	TRBJ2-7	CASSLRPNYEQYF	TGTGCCAGCAGCTTAAGACCGAACTACGAGCAGTACTTC
-	TRBV11-2	-	TRBJ2-1	CASSLFRQDNEQFF	TGTGCCAGCAGCTTATTTAGACAGGACAATGAGCAGTTCTTC
-	TRBV6-6	-	TRBJ1-2	CASSRGSDYGYTF	TGTGCCAGCAGTCGAGGAAGCGACTATGGCTACACCTTC
-	TRBV6-6	few	TRBJ1-1	CASSYSHRRSEAFF	TGTGCCAGCAGTTATAGTCATCGGCGGTCTGAAGCTTTCTTT
TRBD1	TRBV6-6	-	TRBJ1-1	CASRDRENTEAFF	TGTGCCAGCAGGGACAGGGAAAACACTGAAGCTTTCTTT
TRBD1	TRBV11-2	-	TRBJ1-2	CASSLSGTGASYGYTF	TGTGCCAGCAGCCTCTCCGGGACAGGGGCCTCCTATGGCTACACCTTC
-	TRBV2	-	TRBJ2-1	CASSPDAGSYNEQFF	TGTGCCAGCTCCCCGGATGCGGGGTCCTACAATGAGCAGTTCTTC
TRBD2	TRBV2	-	TRBJ2-1	CASSGGTSVPFF	TGTGCCAGCAGTGGGGGCACTAGCGTTCCGTTCTTC
-	TRBV28	-	TRBJ1-1	CASSLRGTPSEAFF	TGTGCCAGCAGTTTACGGGGTACACCTTCTGAAGCTTTCTTT
TRBD1	TRBV28	-	TRBJ2-7	CASRPQGSATYEQYF	TGTGCCAGCAGACCACAGGGGTCCGCGACCTACGAGCAGTACTTC
-	TRBV11-2	-	TRBJ2-7	CASSQRGGSPPTQQYF	TGTGCCAGCAGCCAGCGTGGGGGATCCCCTCCTACGCAGCAGTACTTC
TRBD1	TRBV11-2	-	TRBJ1-4	CASSLPGQGNEKLFF	TGTGCCAGCAGCTTACCGGGACAGGGGAATGAAAAACTGTTTTTT
TRBD2	TRBV6-5	-	TRBJ2-1	CASSSIGLGSNEQFF	TGTGCCAGCAGCTCAATTGGACTAGGAAGCAATGAGCAGTTCTTC
-	TRBV4-1	-	TRBJ2-5	CASSLGLGDQETQYF	TGCGCCAGCAGCCTAGGATTAGGCGACCAAGAGACCCAGTACTTC
TRBD1	TRBV5-1	-	TRBJ1-1	CASSFTQGQGAEAFF	TGCGCCAGCAGCTTCACGCAGGGACAGGGGGCTGAAGCTTTCTTT
-	TRBV7-2	-	TRBJ2-1	CASSLRLAAHNEQFF	TGTGCCAGCAGCTTAAGGCTAGCCGCCCACAATGAGCAGTTCTTC
TRBD1	TRBV28	-	TRBJ1-5	CASRLDRVLPNQPQHF	TGTGCCAGCAGACTGGACAGGGTATTACCCAATCAGCCCCAGCATTTT
TRBD2	TRBV5-6	few	TRBJ2-1	CASSSGLASYNEQFF	TGTGCCAGCAGCTCGGGACTAGCCTCCTACAATGAGCAGTTCTTC
-	TRBV2	-	TRBJ1-3	CASSRLDGRVAGNTIYF	TGTGCCAGCAGTAGACTAGACGGGAGGGTCGCTGGAAACACCATATATTTT
TRBD2	TRBV29-1	-	TRBJ2-4	CSVEGLLGRGNIQYF	TGCAGCGTTGAGGGGTTACTCGGGAGGGGAAACATTCAGTACTTC
TRBD1	TRBV18	few	TRBJ1-1	CASSDREGAEAFF	TGTGCCAGCTCGGACAGGGAAGGGGCGGAAGCTTTCTTT
-	TRBV4-1	once	TRBJ2-3	CASSQAGDTQYF	TGCGCCAGCAGCCAAGCGGGAGATACGCAGTATTTT
-	TRBV5-5	-	TRBJ1-5	CASSRGGGGNQPQHF	TGTGCCAGCAGCCGTGGGGGAGGAGGCAATCAGCCCCAGCATTTT
TRBD1	TRBV19	-	TRBJ2-1	CASSAYPGQGNNEQFF	TGTGCCAGTAGTGCATACCCGGGACAGGGGAACAATGAGCAGTTCTTC
-	TRBV6-5	medium-sized	TRBJ1-2	CASRPIGQPGYTF	TGTGCCAGCAGACCCATCGGACAGCCCGGCTACACCTTC
-	TRBV6-6	-	TRBJ1-1	CASSPPGTTEAFF	TGTGCCAGCAGTCCCCCCGGGACCACTGAAGCTTTCTTT
TRBD2	TRBV7-2	-	TRBJ2-7	CASSVAGTSVYEQYF	TGTGCCAGCAGCGTAGCCGGGACTAGCGTCTACGAGCAGTACTTC
-	TRBV11-2	-	TRBJ1-4	CASSLDLRVEKLFF	TGTGCCAGCAGCTTAGACCTTCGAGTTGAAAAACTGTTTTTT
-	TRBV5-1	-	TRBJ2-3	CASSWSGASTDTQYF	TGCGCCAGCAGCTGGTCGGGAGCTAGCACAGATACGCAGTATTTT
-	TRBV18	-	TRBJ1-4	CASSPSHAATNEKLFF	TGTGCCAGCTCACCCTCCCACGCCGCAACTAATGAAAAACTGTTTTTT
TRBD2	TRBV19	-	TRBJ2-1	CASTWTSGVYNEQFF	TGTGCCAGTACGTGGACTAGCGGAGTCTACAATGAGCAGTTCTTC
-	TRBV7-9	-	TRBJ2-1	CASSLASGTHNEQFF	TGTGCCAGCAGCTTGGCTTCCGGGACCCACAATGAGCAGTTCTTC
TRBD1	TRBV5-1	-	TRBJ2-6	CASSEWTGTGANVLTF	TGCGCCAGCAGCGAATGGACAGGGACTGGGGCCAACGTCCTGACTTTC